The 12 T cell receptor beta chains presented below share a single source sample, sequenced in a study of blood T cell repertoires in COVID-19. Sequenced by immunoSEQ multiplex PCR; TCRdb stores in-frame clones only, minus some. The table records 60,000 to 70,000 clones, around 89% of them present only once. The specimen was peripheral blood. The receptors derive from a woman between 55 and 75 years old with acute or convalescent COVID-19.

This rearrangement joins TRBV14 to TRBJ1-6; 9 nucleotides agree with TRBD1. Germline CDR1 reads SGHDN; CDR2 reads FVKESK. The CDR3 is 15 amino acids. J gave up 7 bases and V 4 bases, and 5 bases lay outside the gene matches. The CDR3 region is CASSLFGTGNSPLHF. CDR3 coding DNA: TGTGCCAGCAGCCTCTTCGGGACAGGGAATTCACCCCTCCACTTT.

The CDR3 nucleotides read TGCGCCAGCAGCCCCTCCGGGACTAGGATTTATGAGCAGTTCTTC. It specifies CASSPSGTRIYEQFF. The rearrangement joins TRBV4-1 to TRBJ2-1; 8 nucleotides line up with TRBD2. The CDR3 sequence is 15 residues long. Germline V CDR1 and CDR2: MGHRA, YSYEKL. V lost 4 bases, J lost 8 bases, and 10 bases stayed unmatched.

The chain is built from TRBV28 and TRBJ1-1; weak D call: TRBD1 (5 bases). This CDR3 is built from 12 residues. V was cut by 4 bases and J by 5 bases, with 8 bases left in between. Per germline, CDR1 MDHEN and CDR2 SYDVKM. The CDR3 spells CASSSGVTEAFF. CDR3 sequence (DNA): TGTGCCAGCAGTTCGGGGGTTACTGAAGCTTTCTTT.

This clone has a single count. This rearrangement joins TRBV12-3 or TRBV12-4 to TRBJ1-2, with no clear D. Trimming pared 5 bases from V and 6 bases from J, leaving 13 bases between. There are 13 residues in the CDR3. As DNA, the CDR3 is TGTGCCAGCAGTCCCCGTCACCTAAATGGCTACACCTTC. Translating it yields CASSPRHLNGYTF.

The chain combines TRBV10-3 with TRBJ2-7; 9 nucleotides agree with TRBD1. The CDR3 is made up of 15 amino acids. Trimming removed 3 bases from V and 3 bases from J; junction bases left unmatched: 6. CDR1 and CDR2 (germline): ENHRY, SYGVKD. The CDR3 DNA reads TGTGCCATCAGTGACCCCGGGACAGGGAGCTACGAGCAGTACGTC. Protein: CAISDPGTGSYEQYV.

The CDR3 sequence: CASSFRDRGAYEQYV. The CDR3 DNA reads as TGTGCCAGCAGTTTCCGGGACAGGGGTGCCTACGAGCAGTACGTC. The chain has TRBV28 and TRBJ2-7; 10 nucleotides line up with TRBD1. J lost 2 bases, V lost 3 bases, and 4 bases had no gene match. The CDR3 has 15 residues. CDR1 and CDR2 from the germline V gene are MDHEN and SYDVKM.

The chain recombines TRBV10-3 with TRBJ2-7; TRBD1 matches 8 bases. CDR3 size: 13 residues. Per the germline V gene, CDR1 is ENHRY and CDR2 is SYGVKD. V lost 5 bases to trimming and J lost 7 bases; unmatched junction nucleotides: 7. The DNA for the CDR3 is TGTGCCATCAGTCGACAGGGGTCATCGGAGCAGTACGTC. This sequence encodes CAISRQGSSEQYV.

The CDR3 DNA reads as TGTGCCAGCAGTTACTCAACGGGGAGGCAGTACGTC. Encoded protein: CASSYSTGRQYV. The rearrangement uses TRBV6-2 or TRBV6-3 and TRBJ2-7; perhaps TRBD2 as D (5 bases). CDR1 is MNHEY and CDR2 is SVGEGT in the germline V gene. V shed 0 bases and J shed 9 bases, with 9 bases lying between them. CDR3 length: 12 amino acids.

The gene calls are TRBV4-3 and TRBJ1-6; 10 nucleotides line up with TRBD1. The length of the CDR3 is 16 residues. CDR1 is LGHNA and CDR2 is YSLEER in the germline V gene. The junction had 6 bases not matched to a gene; V was cut back by 3 bases and J by 7 bases. The CDR3 loop is CASSQLPGQGNSPLHF. In DNA, the CDR3 is TGCGCCAGCAGCCAGCTCCCGGGACAGGGGAATTCACCCCTCCACTTT.

This chain uses TRBV9 with TRBJ2-4; D uncertain. The CDR3 covers 17 residues. Germline values: CDR1 SGDLS, CDR2 YYNGEE. V gave up 0 bases and J gave up 0 bases, with 13 bases separating them. The chain's CDR3 is CASSVDPGYGAKNIQYF. The CDR3 coding sequence is TGTGCCAGCAGCGTAGATCCAGGTTACGGAGCCAAAAACATTCAGTACTTC.

This sequence joins TRBV19 and TRBJ1-2; unclear D gene. V dropped 0 bases and J dropped 5 bases, with 10 bases sitting between them. CDR1 and CDR2 (germline): LNHDA, SQIVND (reference sequence). There are 14 residues in the CDR3. CDR3 DNA sequence: TGTGCCAGTAGTATAGAGGCAACCATATATGGCTACACCTTC. Translation gives CASSIEATIYGYTF.

This chain links TRBV5-1 with TRBJ1-2, with 8 bases lining up with TRBD1. CDR1 is SGHRS, CDR2 YFSETQ, per germline. V dropped 5 bases and J dropped 5; count of bases not matched to a gene: 8. There are 14 residues in the CDR3. The CDR3: CASRGGQGEYGYTF. The CDR3 DNA reads as TGCGCCAGCAGGGGAGGACAGGGAGAATATGGCTACACCTTC.